Detailed here is one T cell receptor (beta chain). What it recognizes is unknown. Profiling relied on immunoSEQ multiplex PCR, and the TCRdb table lists in-frame clones only, not all of them. This sample carries tens of thousands of clones, 85% to 90% of them seen once, and the ten largest clones take less than 0.12%. The data originate from a study of graft-versus-host responses after intestinal transplantation. General study findings and limits: Among recipient marrow samples, GvH clones were found; some appeared first in ileum or blood.

Germline V lookup: CDR1 MGHRA, CDR2 YSYEKL. The V gene end was trimmed by 2 bases and the J gene end by 6 bases; junction bases not matched to a gene: 2. CDR3 length: 13 amino acids. The TCR originated in a human donor who received an intestinal transplant. Sequencing used unstimulated CD4+ T cells sorted from spleen or lymph node cells, obtained before intestinal transplant. The chain couples TRBV4-1 to TRBJ2-7, with 9 bases that match TRBD1. CDR3 bases: TGCGCCAGCAGCCAACTGACAGGGGGCGAGCAGTACTTC. Amino acid sequence: CASSQLTGGEQYF.